The clone carrying this T cell receptor (beta chain) occurred a few times. Germline V gene lookup returns CDR1 LNHDA and CDR2 SQIVND (reference sequence). CDR3 length: 15 amino acids. V gave up 3 bases and J gave up 8 bases; unmatched junction bases: 7. It was RNA transcripts that yielded the amplified TCR beta CDR3 regions. The HTBI set primed first-round TCR CDR3 RT-PCR. One entry per CDR3 protein results from TCRdb running MiXCR on the multiplex PCR reads. The sample lists under 400,000 distinct CDR3 sequences, around 18% occurring once. The data belong to a study of T cells in Graves' hyperthyroidism and ophthalmopathy.

The V call is TRBV19, the J call TRBJ2-2; 9 bases align to TRBD2. Input material: blood. The sequence was collected from a woman between 35 and 50 years old with Graves' ophthalmopathy. DNA of the CDR3: TGTGCCAGTAGTATCCGGCGGGAGGGCCCGGGGGAGCTGTTTTTT. This codes for CASSIRREGPGELFF.